This entry lists 27 T cell receptor beta chains sequenced from one sample in a study of blood T cell repertoires in COVID-19. The assay was immunoSEQ multiplex PCR, and TCRdb's table has in-frame clones only and misses some. The table has fewer than 350,000 clones, around 86% seen once. Material: peripheral blood. The source is a woman between 55 and 75 years old with active or convalescent COVID-19.

The chain has TRBV6-5 and TRBJ2-2; 7 bases align to TRBD1. The germline CDR1 and CDR2 sequences are MNHEY and SVGAGI. The ends lost 5 bases at V and 5 bases at J; junction bases unmatched: 5. The CDR3 consists of 14 residues. The CDR3, as DNA: TGTGCCAGCAGTACTGACAGGGCGACCGGGGAGCTGTTTTTT. Encoded protein: CASSTDRATGELFF.

This clone came up once. CDR3 amino acids: CASRSLTGVRSPLHF. For the CDR3, the DNA is TGTGCAAGTCGCTCGTTGACAGGGGTGAGGTCACCCCTCCACTTT. J is TRBJ1-6 and V is TRBV12-2; the tabulated D call, TRBD1, remains unverified against the DNA. TRBV12-2 is a documented pseudogene. The CDR3 is 15 residues long.

The V call is TRBV7-3, the J call TRBJ2-2; possibly TRBD1 for D (5 bases). Trimming removed 7 bases from V and 6 bases from J, with 9 bases in between. CDR1 and CDR2 from the germline V gene are SGHTA and FQGTGA. The CDR3 totals 12 residues. The chain's CDR3 is CASTKGAGELFF. The CDR3 coding sequence is TGTGCCAGCACCAAAGGGGCCGGGGAGCTGTTTTTT.

J is TRBJ1-2 and V is TRBV6-2 or TRBV6-3; 7 bases agree with TRBD1. The V gene end was trimmed by 2 bases and the J gene end by 7 bases; junction bases not matched to a gene: 13. Germline assignment: CDR1 MNHEY and CDR2 SVGEGT. This CDR3 spans 16 amino acids. The CDR3 DNA reads as TGTGCCAGCAGTTACGGACAGGAACTCACATTCCGTGGCTACACCTTC. Translation: CASSYGQELTFRGYTF.

V is TRBV4-1 and J is TRBJ2-1; no reliable D call. Germline CDR1 and CDR2: MGHRA and YSYEKL. Trimming stripped 8 bases from V and 0 bases from J, with 14 bases between. This CDR3 is 15 amino acids long. The CDR3 here is CASGSDSSSYNEQFF. CDR3 bases: TGCGCCAGCGGCAGTGACTCGAGCTCCTACAATGAGCAGTTCTTC.

The V gene is TRBV12-5, the J gene TRBJ2-3; 8 bases match TRBD2. J gave up 0 bases and V 6 bases, and 8 bases lay outside the gene matches. The germline V gene has CDR1 LGHNT and CDR2 FRNRAP. The CDR3 extends over 16 amino acids. CDR3 amino acids: CASGGTSGTSTDTQYF. As DNA, the CDR3 is TGTGCTAGTGGGGGAACTAGCGGAACTAGCACAGATACGCAGTATTTT.

Concerning this clone itself: The junction departs from germline at one end; a sequencing error may be responsible. J is TRBJ1-4 and V is TRBV2; TRBD1 is a possible D gene (6 bases). CDR3 size: 13 residues. Germline assignment: CDR1 SNHLY and CDR2 FYNNEI. CDR3 sequence reads: CASSVGGALPIAF. As DNA, the CDR3 is TGTGCCAGCAGTGTAGGGGGGGCCCTTCCGATAGCTTTT.

The chain is built from TRBV3-1 (or the pseudogene TRBV3-2) and TRBJ2-5, with 9 bases matching TRBD1. Per germline, CDR1 LGHDT and CDR2 YNNKEL (reference sequence). With V trimmed by 6 bases and J by 5 bases, 10 bases remained unmatched. The CDR3 is 15 residues long. The CDR3 region has the DNA TGTGCCAGCAGTCCAACGGGACAGGGTACCGAGACCCAGTACTTC. Translation: CASSPTGQGTETQYF.

This clone was observed a handful of times. The V call is TRBV5-1, the J call TRBJ1-2, with D unclear. V was trimmed by 5 bases and J by 6 bases, leaving 14 bases between them. Germline CDR1 reads SGHRS; CDR2 reads YFSETQ. The CDR3 is made up of 13 amino acids. The CDR3: CASRATERHGYTF. For the CDR3, the DNA is TGCGCCAGCAGGGCTACAGAACGCCATGGCTACACCTTC. Drawing the rest from reference TRBV5-1 and TRBJ1-2, the complete variable domain is KAGVTQTPRYLIKTRGQQVTLSCSPISGHRSVSWYQQTPGQGLQFLFEYFSETQRNKGNFPGRFSGRQFSNSRSEMNVSTLELGDSALYLCASRATERHGYTFGSGTRLTVV.

This chain uses TRBV5-6 with TRBJ2-4; TRBD1 might be the D (6 bases). Germline CDR1 SGHDT, CDR2 YYEEEE. Trimming took off 3 bases at V and 0 bases at J, with 13 bases between the two ends. The CDR3 runs 16 residues. CDR3 nucleotide sequence: TGTGCCAGCAGCTCGGACAGAAGACTAGCCAAAAACATTCAGTACTTC. It encodes CASSSDRRLAKNIQYF.

This chain connects TRBV18 to TRBJ2-7; D gene unclear. V lost 6 bases to trimming and J lost 3 bases, with 9 bases between them. CDR1 and CDR2 (germline): KGHSH, LQKENI. This CDR3 is 12 amino acids long. As DNA, the CDR3 is TGTGCCAGCTCCCCGTCACTCTACGAGCAGTACTTC. Translating gives CASSPSLYEQYF.

This chain connects TRBV27 to TRBJ2-5; 7 nucleotides align to TRBD2. CDR3 length: 11 residues. Germline CDR1 is MNHEY and CDR2 is SMNVEV (reference sequence). V was clipped by 5 bases and J by 8 bases; unmatched bases: 2. As DNA, the CDR3 is TGTGCCAGCAGTGGGGGGGGAACCCAGTACTTC. Translation: CASSGGGTQYF.

This clone appeared a few times. The chain carries TRBV19 and TRBJ2-7, with TRBD1 identical over 8 bases. CDR3 length: 12 residues. The V gene's germline CDR1 is LNHDA and CDR2 SQIVND (reference sequence). Losses at the gene ends were 8 bases for V and 7 bases for J; bases not matched to a gene: 7. In DNA form, the CDR3 reads TGTGCCAGTCCCGGGACAGGATGGGAGCAGTACTTC. Residues: CASPGTGWEQYF.

The chain combines TRBV5-8 with TRBJ2-3, with 7 nucleotides matching TRBD1. This CDR3 region has 15 residues. Unmatched junction bases numbered 5, after V lost 4 bases and J lost 0 bases. Germline V gives CDR1 SGHTS, CDR2 YDEGEE. This chain's CDR3 is CASSPGDRSTDTQYF. The CDR3 nucleotides are TGTGCCAGCAGCCCCGGGGACAGAAGCACAGATACGCAGTATTTT.

The count of this clone is one. The chain recombines TRBV5-8 with TRBJ2-5, with a possible D match to TRBD2 (6 bases). Trimming stripped 7 bases from V and 5 bases from J, with 12 bases between. Germline V gives CDR1 SGHTS, CDR2 YDEGEE. The CDR3 contains 12 residues. CDR3 in amino acids: CASGGLGETQYF. CDR3 nucleotides: TGTGCCAGCGGGGGGTTGGGGGAGACCCAGTACTTC.

V is TRBV29-1 and J is TRBJ1-2, with D possibly TRBD1 on 5 matching bases. Germline assignment: CDR1 SQVTM and CDR2 ANQGSEA. This CDR3 is built from 12 residues. V was pared by 6 bases and J by 3 bases, with 11 bases between. CDR3 residues: CSVKGADYGYTF. DNA for the CDR3: TGCAGCGTCAAAGGGGCAGACTATGGCTACACCTTC.

The CDR3 DNA follows: TGTGCCAGCAGCTTCGAAGGGGGCGCGGATACGCAGTATTTT. Its protein is CASSFEGGADTQYF. The chain is built from TRBV11-3 and TRBJ2-3; 7 bases line up with TRBD1. V dropped 3 bases and J dropped 6; count of bases not matched to a gene: 6. There are 14 residues in the CDR3. Germline-derived CDR1 and CDR2 are SGHNT and YENEEA.

The chain employs TRBV11-2 and TRBJ2-7; D might be TRBD1 (5 bases). V was trimmed by 5 bases and J by 3 bases, leaving 11 bases between them. The CDR3 is made up of 13 amino acids. Germline CDR1 is SGHAT and CDR2 is FQNNGV. The CDR3 DNA sequence: TGTGCCAGCAGCCCCCAGGGTCTCTACGAGCAGTACTTC. Encoded protein: CASSPQGLYEQYF.

This clone occurred a few times. For the CDR3, the DNA is TGTGCCAGCAGCGGGGGGTCACATTCCTACGAGCAGTACTTC. The encoded protein is CASSGGSHSYEQYF. The chain uses TRBV5-4 and TRBJ2-7; D may be TRBD2 (6 bases). The CDR3 runs 14 residues. The V gene lost 4 bases and the J gene lost 1 base, with 12 bases spanning the gap. Germline V gene lookup returns CDR1 SGHNT and CDR2 YYREEE (reference sequence).

This chain connects TRBV12-3 or TRBV12-4 to TRBJ1-1; D uncertain. The CDR3 sequence is 12 residues long. V was clipped by 3 bases and J by 10 bases, with 12 bases between them. CDR3 nucleotide sequence: TGTGCCAGCAGTTTTCGTCCCACGGGAGCTTTCTTT. Translation gives CASSFRPTGAFF.

The chain uses TRBV2 and TRBJ1-4, with no clear D. Per the germline V gene, CDR1 is SNHLY and CDR2 is FYNNEI. V gave up 4 bases and J gave up 5 bases, with 11 bases separating them. The CDR3 loop spans 14 amino acids. CDR3: CASSGNWRNEKLFF. In DNA form, the CDR3 reads TGTGCCAGCAGTGGGAACTGGAGGAATGAAAAACTGTTTTTT.

The chain carries TRBV5-6 and TRBJ1-5; 7 nucleotides line up with TRBD1. The CDR3 sequence is 16 residues long. The trim removed 1 base at V and 9 bases at J, leaving 13 bases unmatched. Per germline, CDR1 SGHDT and CDR2 YYEEEE. The CDR3 sequence is CASSLFLRSTGAPQHF. CDR3 sequence (DNA): TGTGCCAGCAGCTTGTTTTTGAGGAGCACAGGGGCGCCCCAGCATTTT. The full variable domain, in which reference TRBV5-6 and TRBJ1-5 provide the parts outside the CDR3, is DAGVTQSPTHLIKTRGQQVTLRCSPKSGHDTVSWYQQALGQGPQFIFQYYEEEERQRGNFPDRFSGHQFPNYSSELNVNALLLGDSALYLCASSLFLRSTGAPQHFGDGTRLSIL.

This clone was counted a single time. The chain is built from TRBV19 and TRBJ1-3, with 11 bases identical to TRBD1. This CDR3 comprises 16 residues. After removal of 6 bases from V and 1 base from J, the junction contained 5 bases not matched to a gene. Germline V lookup: CDR1 LNHDA, CDR2 SQIVND (reference sequence). The CDR3 reads CASSAWDRGSGNTIYF. DNA for the CDR3: TGTGCCAGTAGCGCATGGGACAGGGGGTCTGGAAACACCATATATTTT.

The V call is TRBV5-4, the J call TRBJ2-7; maybe TRBD1 (6 bases). The CDR3 loop spans 14 amino acids. V lost 4 bases and J 3 bases, leaving 14 bases between the germline ends. CDR1 is SGHNT, CDR2 YYREEE, per germline (reference sequence). CDR3 sequence: CASSRRDTDYEQYF. CDR3 bases: TGTGCCAGCAGCCGCCGGGACACCGACTACGAGCAGTACTTC.

The chain links TRBV6-5 to TRBJ2-1; possible D gene TRBD2, 6 bases. V lost 1 base and J 6 bases, leaving 13 bases between the germline ends. Looked up from germline, CDR1 is MNHEY and CDR2 is SVGAGI. This CDR3 comprises 15 residues. CDR3 nucleotides: TGTGCCAGCAGTTACTGGGCGGGGAGTCCCAATGAGCAGTTCTTC. Translation: CASSYWAGSPNEQFF.

The genes are TRBV7-9 and TRBJ1-1; D is uncertain. The CDR3 is made up of 13 amino acids. V lost 1 base and J lost 4, with 7 bases in between. The germline V gene encodes CDR1 SEHNR and CDR2 FQNEAQ (reference sequence). CDR3 protein: CASSLERGTEAFF. In DNA, the CDR3 is TGTGCCAGCAGCTTAGAACGGGGCACTGAAGCTTTCTTT. The full variable domain, in which reference TRBV7-9 and TRBJ1-1 provide the parts outside the CDR3, is DTGVSQNPRHKITKRGQNVTFRCDPISEHNRLYWYRQTLGQGPEFLTYFQNEAQLEKSRLLSDRFSAERPKGSFSTLEIQRTEQGDSAMYLCASSLERGTEAFFGQGTRLTVV.

This clone was recorded only once. The chain uses TRBV5-1 and TRBJ2-3; a weak D match, TRBD1 (5 bases). The CDR3 loop spans 15 amino acids. V shed 5 bases and J shed 0 bases, with 13 bases lying between them. The germline V gene encodes CDR1 SGHRS and CDR2 YFSETQ. CDR3 residues: CASRAPQGSTDTQYF. CDR3 sequence (DNA): TGCGCCAGCAGGGCCCCCCAGGGAAGCACAGATACGCAGTATTTT.